This record covers a single T cell receptor (beta chain). No antigen is known for it. The data were obtained in a study of cytomegalovirus exposure and HLA in healthy donors. Study conclusions and caveats: Some public TCRs appeared in many individuals, while most sequences were rare.

This CDR3 has 15 residues. The V gene's germline CDR1 is KGHSH and CDR2 LQKENI. The trim removed 6 bases at V and 5 bases at J, leaving 10 bases unmatched. The PCR ran on 60 Vbeta and 13 Jbeta primers. Per the study methods: Later reanalysis found about 80 million unique TCR beta chains, around 10 million of them shared. Sequencing was performed with immunoSEQ multiplex PCR; in TCRdb, only in-frame clones are kept and a portion is missing. From that table come the V and J calls and clone size; the DNA was used to work out D and trimming. The sample includes fewer than 90,000 clones, approximately 80% of them seen just once.

This chain connects TRBV18 to TRBJ2-1; 7 bases agree with TRBD2. The receptor was derived from a human donor in good health. The sequencing sample was made of PBMCs. The CDR3 region is CASSTSGGLNNEQFF. As DNA, the CDR3 is TGTGCCAGCTCGACCTCCGGGGGGTTAAACAATGAGCAGTTCTTC.